The table lists the clone carrying this T cell receptor (beta chain) with a few counts. This entry comes from a study of T cells in Graves' hyperthyroidism and ophthalmopathy. RNA transcripts gave rise to amplified TCR beta CDR3 regions. HTBI primers drove first-round RT-PCR of the TCR CDR3. TCRdb reprocessed the multiplex PCR reads with MiXCR, giving one entry per CDR3 protein. The table includes some 570,000 distinct CDR3 sequences, about 14% detected once. After removal of 2 bases from V and 6 bases from J, the junction contained 6 bases not matched to a gene. The CDR3 loop spans 14 amino acids. Germline V gene data show CDR1 as GTSNPN and CDR2 as SVGIG (reference sequence).

The chain is built from TRBV30 and TRBJ1-4; 7 positions agree with TRBD1. The sequencing sample was made of blood. The source is a woman between 18 and 29 years old with Graves' ophthalmopathy. The CDR3 DNA follows: TGTGCCTGGAGTCCAGGGGGGACTTATGAAAAACTGTTTTTT. This codes for CAWSPGGTYEKLFF.